Listed below are T cell receptor beta chains from one sample, sequenced in a study of identical twins. MiXCR was run by TCRdb on the 5' RACE reads, yielding one entry per CDR3 protein. Seen here are roughly 700,000 distinct CDR3 sequences, 8.6% observed once, and the top ten hold 0.98%. These sequences were also reported in another study, on yellow fever vaccine responses in identical twins.

The sample comprised PBMCs. The receptors derive from a woman aged 18-29 years in good health. The CDR3 runs from the conserved cysteine through the conserved F or W. Each record gives: J gene, V gene, clone size, D gene, CDR3 DNA, CDR3 protein. D genes are given only for firm matches. Size is stated for part of the rows, as once, few or many counts, or as a class when the clone is expanded.

j_call: TRBJ2-1; v_call: TRBV20-1; clone_size: few; d_call: .; cdr3_nt: TGCAGTGCTAATAGGCTAGCGATCAGTGAGCAGTTCTTC; cdr3_aa: CSANRLAISEQFF
j_call: TRBJ2-1; v_call: TRBV5-1; clone_size: many; d_call: TRBD2; cdr3_nt: TGCGCCAGCACTCCGGGACTAGCGGGGGGGGAGCAGTTCTTC; cdr3_aa: CASTPGLAGGEQFF
j_call: TRBJ2-7; v_call: TRBV7-9; clone_size: .; d_call: TRBD1; cdr3_nt: TGTGCCAGCAGTAACCCGGGACAGAATAACGAGCAGTACTTC; cdr3_aa: CASSNPGQNNEQYF
j_call: TRBJ1-5; v_call: TRBV28; clone_size: few; d_call: TRBD1; cdr3_nt: TGTGCCAGCAGGGCGAAGACAGGGTGGAATCAGCCCCAGCATTTT; cdr3_aa: CASRAKTGWNQPQHF
j_call: TRBJ1-4; v_call: TRBV20-1; clone_size: few; d_call: .; cdr3_nt: TGCAGTGCTAGAGCCCGAGGGGGTGAAAAACTGTTTTTT; cdr3_aa: CSARARGGEKLFF
j_call: TRBJ2-5; v_call: TRBV7-2; clone_size: many; d_call: TRBD2; cdr3_nt: TGTGCCAGCAGCCAGAGACTAGCGGGGATAGAGACCCAGTACTTC; cdr3_aa: CASSQRLAGIETQYF
j_call: TRBJ2-7; v_call: TRBV27; clone_size: many; d_call: .; cdr3_nt: TGTGCCAGCAGTCCGACAGGTAGGACCTACGAGCAGTACTTC; cdr3_aa: CASSPTGRTYEQYF
j_call: TRBJ1-2; v_call: TRBV12-5; clone_size: few; d_call: .; cdr3_nt: TGTGCTATACTTGGGGCCTATGGCTACACCTTC; cdr3_aa: CAILGAYGYTF
j_call: TRBJ2-3; v_call: TRBV2; clone_size: .; d_call: .; cdr3_nt: TGTGCCAGCACGAGCAGCTACTTCACAGATACGCAGTATTTT; cdr3_aa: CASTSSYFTDTQYF
j_call: TRBJ2-2; v_call: TRBV6-1; clone_size: few; d_call: .; cdr3_nt: TGTGCCGGGGGCTTGGCGACCGGGGAGCTGTTTTTT; cdr3_aa: CAGGLATGELFF
j_call: TRBJ2-1; v_call: TRBV4-3; clone_size: .; d_call: .; cdr3_nt: TGCGCCAGCAGCCCGGGGACATCGGGACCCTTAACCTACAATGAGCAGTCCTTC; cdr3_aa: CASSPGTSGPLTYNEQSF
j_call: TRBJ2-3; v_call: TRBV20-1; clone_size: few; d_call: .; cdr3_nt: TGCAGTATGCTAGTACCCGGGGGTACGCAGTATTTT; cdr3_aa: CSMLVPGGTQYF
j_call: TRBJ2-4; v_call: TRBV28; clone_size: .; d_call: .; cdr3_nt: TGTGCCAGCAGTTCCTTTTGGCCTACGGACCGGGAAGGAGCCATTCAGTACTTC; cdr3_aa: CASSSFWPTDREGAIQYF
j_call: TRBJ1-5; v_call: TRBV9; clone_size: few; d_call: .; cdr3_nt: TGTGCCAGCAGCGTAGATGGAAATCAGCCCCAGCATTTT; cdr3_aa: CASSVDGNQPQHF
j_call: TRBJ2-3; v_call: TRBV20-1; clone_size: .; d_call: .; cdr3_nt: TGCAGTGTGTCCTACGGCGGGACGAGACGGACAGATACGCAGTATTTT; cdr3_aa: CSVSYGGTRRTDTQYF
j_call: TRBJ2-3; v_call: TRBV7-2; clone_size: few; d_call: .; cdr3_nt: TGTGCCAGCAGCTTAATGCTGCAACCGGATACGCAGTATTTT; cdr3_aa: CASSLMLQPDTQYF
j_call: TRBJ1-4; v_call: TRBV24-1; clone_size: many; d_call: TRBD1; cdr3_nt: TGTGCCACCAGTGAAGGGACAGGGAAGTATGAAAAACTGTTTTTT; cdr3_aa: CATSEGTGKYEKLFF
j_call: TRBJ2-1; v_call: TRBV5-6; clone_size: few; d_call: .; cdr3_nt: TGTGCCAGCAGCTTGGGCCCGCCCCCCATGGAAGGAAATGAGCAGTTCTTC; cdr3_aa: CASSLGPPPMEGNEQFF
j_call: TRBJ2-7; v_call: TRBV7-9; clone_size: .; d_call: .; cdr3_nt: TGTGCCAGCAGCCTTTTAAAGGGGGGGCAGGGGGGCGACGAGCAGTACTTC; cdr3_aa: CASSLLKGGQGGDEQYF
j_call: TRBJ1-1; v_call: TRBV20-1; clone_size: .; d_call: .; cdr3_nt: TGCAGTGCCCTTCAAGGGGGAAACACTGAAGCTTTCTTT; cdr3_aa: CSALQGGNTEAFF
j_call: TRBJ2-3; v_call: TRBV20-1; clone_size: few; d_call: .; cdr3_nt: TGCAGTGCCAGGGAGCAACGCACAGATACGCAGTATTTT; cdr3_aa: CSAREQRTDTQYF
j_call: TRBJ2-4; v_call: TRBV7-9; clone_size: few; d_call: .; cdr3_nt: TGTGCCAGCAGCTTCAATGGGGACATTCAGTACTTC; cdr3_aa: CASSFNGDIQYF
j_call: TRBJ2-2; v_call: TRBV19; clone_size: .; d_call: TRBD1; cdr3_nt: TGTGCCAGTAGTATCAGGGGGCAGGACACCGGGGAGCTGTTTTTT; cdr3_aa: CASSIRGQDTGELFF
j_call: TRBJ1-1; v_call: TRBV14; clone_size: many; d_call: .; cdr3_nt: TGTGCCAGCAGCCCCTGGGGCGGGAACACTGAAGCTTTCTTT; cdr3_aa: CASSPWGGNTEAFF
j_call: TRBJ1-2; v_call: TRBV20-1; clone_size: .; d_call: TRBD1; cdr3_nt: TGCAGTGCCGGGGGGACAGGGTCGTACTATGGCTACACCTTC; cdr3_aa: CSAGGTGSYYGYTF
j_call: TRBJ2-1; v_call: TRBV5-5; clone_size: many; d_call: TRBD2; cdr3_nt: TGTGCCAGCAGTTATACTAGCGGCCGCTCCTACAATGAGCAGTTCTTC; cdr3_aa: CASSYTSGRSYNEQFF
j_call: TRBJ2-5; v_call: TRBV20-1; clone_size: few; d_call: .; cdr3_nt: TGCAGTGCTAGAGATCTTGCGACAGTTCTACAAGAGACCCAGTACTTC; cdr3_aa: CSARDLATVLQETQYF
j_call: TRBJ1-3; v_call: TRBV20-1; clone_size: few; d_call: .; cdr3_nt: TGCAGTGCTCCATTGGAAAACACCATATATTTT; cdr3_aa: CSAPLENTIYF
j_call: TRBJ1-4; v_call: TRBV20-1; clone_size: .; d_call: TRBD1; cdr3_nt: TGCAGTGCTAGTGCTCGACGGACAGGGACTGAAAAACTGTTTTTT; cdr3_aa: CSASARRTGTEKLFF
j_call: TRBJ1-2; v_call: TRBV6-5; clone_size: few; d_call: TRBD1; cdr3_nt: TGTGCCAGCAGTTACAACGAGGGGGCGCTTGGCTACACCTTC; cdr3_aa: CASSYNEGALGYTF
j_call: TRBJ2-4; v_call: TRBV11-2; clone_size: .; d_call: .; cdr3_nt: TGTGCCAGCAGCTTAGATGGGAGGGCCAAAAACATTCAGTACTTC; cdr3_aa: CASSLDGRAKNIQYF
j_call: TRBJ2-5; v_call: TRBV5-1; clone_size: .; d_call: .; cdr3_nt: TGCGCCAGCAGTCTTTTGGGGGGGCCAGAGACCCAGTACTTC; cdr3_aa: CASSLLGGPETQYF
j_call: TRBJ2-1; v_call: TRBV10-2; clone_size: .; d_call: TRBD2; cdr3_nt: TGCGCCAGCAGTGACCGAGGACTAGCGGGAGGTTACAATGAGCAGTTCTTC; cdr3_aa: CASSDRGLAGGYNEQFF
j_call: TRBJ2-2; v_call: TRBV4-2; clone_size: .; d_call: .; cdr3_nt: TGTGCCAGCAGCCAAGAACTAGCTGTCGGGCGCGGGGAGCTGTTTTTT; cdr3_aa: CASSQELAVGRGELFF
j_call: TRBJ2-1; v_call: TRBV25-1; clone_size: .; d_call: TRBD2; cdr3_nt: TGTGCCAGCACTGGAGACCCCGGGACTAGCGGACACAATGAGCAGTTCTTC; cdr3_aa: CASTGDPGTSGHNEQFF
j_call: TRBJ2-3; v_call: TRBV10-1; clone_size: .; d_call: .; cdr3_nt: TGCGCCAGCAGTGATTCCAGGCCCACAGATACGCAGTATTTT; cdr3_aa: CASSDSRPTDTQYF
j_call: TRBJ1-2; v_call: TRBV7-3; clone_size: .; d_call: .; cdr3_nt: TGTGCCAGCAGCCTGGGGGGGGGTGTAGGCTATGGCTACACCTTC; cdr3_aa: CASSLGGGVGYGYTF
j_call: TRBJ2-7; v_call: TRBV3-1; clone_size: .; d_call: TRBD2; cdr3_nt: TGTGCCTTCAGTACCTTATTCGGTCTAGCGGGAGGGCCAGGCGAGCAGTACTTC; cdr3_aa: CAFSTLFGLAGGPGEQYF